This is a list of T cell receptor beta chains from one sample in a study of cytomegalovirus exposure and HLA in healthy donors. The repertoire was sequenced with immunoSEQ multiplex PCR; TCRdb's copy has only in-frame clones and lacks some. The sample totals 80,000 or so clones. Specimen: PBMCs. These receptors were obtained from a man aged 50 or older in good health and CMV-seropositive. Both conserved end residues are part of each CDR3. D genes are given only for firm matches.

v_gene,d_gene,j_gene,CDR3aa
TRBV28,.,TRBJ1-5,CASSFGGENQPQHF
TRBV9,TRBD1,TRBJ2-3,CASSVGTGRDTQYF
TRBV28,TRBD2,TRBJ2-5,CASSPGGWETQYF
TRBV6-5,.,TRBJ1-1,CASSLLGQSGTEAFF
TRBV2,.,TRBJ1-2,CASSGTEIIYGYTF
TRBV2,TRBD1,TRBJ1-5,CASNDRGDQPQHF
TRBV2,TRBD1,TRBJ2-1,CASCRDRNPYNEQFF
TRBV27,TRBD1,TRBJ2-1,CASTTRRGGDEQFF
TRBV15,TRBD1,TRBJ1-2,CATSRGLGQGAGYTF
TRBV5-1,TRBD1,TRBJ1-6,CASSLEGQFNSPLHF
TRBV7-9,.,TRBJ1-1,CASSRDGGTGNTEAFF
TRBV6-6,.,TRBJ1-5,CASSRTVDNQPQHF
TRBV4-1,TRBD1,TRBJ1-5,CASSQDDQGGQPQHF
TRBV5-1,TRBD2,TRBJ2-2,CASSQGTSGNTGELFF
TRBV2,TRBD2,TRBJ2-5,CASSIGLAGVQETQYF
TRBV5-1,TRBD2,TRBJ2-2,CASRKTSGGSNTGELFF
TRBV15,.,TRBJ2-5,CATSRDPSGAEETQYF
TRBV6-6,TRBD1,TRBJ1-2,CASSYSRAQGGDGYTF
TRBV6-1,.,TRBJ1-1,CASSTRGNTEAFF
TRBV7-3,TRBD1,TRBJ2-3,CASSRQGDTDTQYF
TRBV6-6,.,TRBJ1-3,CASSYGGNTRGNTIYF
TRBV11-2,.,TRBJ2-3,CASSPFQDTQYF
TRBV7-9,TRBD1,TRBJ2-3,CASSPGQGSTDTQYF
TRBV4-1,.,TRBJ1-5,CASSVQLYSNQPQHF